This paragraph reports one T cell receptor (beta chain). This clonotype was seen more than once but under ten times. The specificity of this receptor is unknown. There are no base qualities to consult, and no much larger clone falls within one base. The donors were roughly 39 Caucasian individuals from Russia, aged roughly 6 to 90 years, who were systemically healthy. Ten milliliters of peripheral blood were drawn from each donor into EDTA-treated Vacutainer tubes. Ficoll-Paque density-gradient centrifugation was used to isolate PBMCs, with at least 6.5 million per sample. Trizol reagent was used to extract total RNA from the PBMCs, yielding at least 5.5 micrograms per sample. The percentages of naive CD45RAhigh/CD27high T cells were determined by flow cytometry on a PBMC aliquot from every donor. Library preparation was by 5' RACE. A second roughly 7 to 12 cycle PCR used a sample-barcoded 5' primer and a J-beta primer mix. A template-switch 5' adaptor carrying 12 random nucleotides introduced a unique molecular identifier onto each TCR beta cDNA molecule. Each sample yielded at least 2.5 million CDR3-containing paired-end reads. The Mint cDNA synthesis kit, primed by a TRBC-specific oligonucleotide, was used to synthesize first-strand cDNA from all RNA. After uracil-DNA glycosylase treatment, a first 18-cycle PCR used universal primers M1SS and BC2_uni_R on all cDNA. In the source study's methods: Normalization of each sample was performed by random selection of 1 million high-quality reads, each carrying a distinct molecular identifier. Instead of being binned into consensus sequences, reads with shared molecular identifiers were discarded. CDR3 identification, clonotype clustering and error correction used MiTCR with a Q25 quality threshold and the strictest error-elimination algorithm. A nonparametric unseen species model with Euler transformation was used to estimate lower-bound total TCR beta diversity. TCRdb cleaned the public reads at Q25 with fastp, built clones with MiXCR and kept in-frame beta chains. Each CDR3 protein appears once, grouped with its most common genes and DNA. The V and J calls reflect TCRdb's pipeline rather than the authors' work. This sample gives roughly 1.9 million distinct CDR3 sequences in total; more than 35% of them show up just once. Together, the top ten hold 20% to 25% of the sample.

The data derive from a study of blood T cells in healthy people across ages (dated by TCRdb to the mid-2010s). Concerning the study at large: Template switching captured roughly one uniquely barcoded TCR beta cDNA molecule per two T cells in model experiments. The study measured age-related changes in TCR beta repertoire diversity using deep sequencing normalized with unique cDNA molecular identifiers. Donors were grouped into four age groups: young (average roughly 15 years), middle-aged (over 35), aged (about 60) and long-lived (over 80). To avoid experimental bias, donors of different ages were randomly spread across the sequencing lanes. For two donors (one aged 18 to 30 and one aged 80 or older), the study analyzed two additional independent replicas of 1 million unique cDNA reads from the same blood draw.

Overall study outcomes, separate from this receptor: Donor CMV infection status was unknown, potentially confounding age-related changes in expanded clonotypes. As age increased, observed TCR beta diversity per million T cells dropped in a roughly linear way, and a significant reduction was already evident by age 40. Estimates of total diversity from one million sequenced T cells were regarded as lower bounds and underestimates. Compared with the aged group, the long-lived group had more naive CD4+ T cells, fewer expanded clones and increased TCR diversity, suggesting age selection. Conclusive comparison of naive and antigen-experienced compartments was prevented by the profiling of bulk unsorted PBMCs. There was a strong correlation between observed TCR beta diversity and the percentage of naive T cells measured by flow cytometry.

Its CDR3 holds 13 amino acids, cysteine through phenylalanine. Left in the record is the CDR3 DNA by itself, 39 bases read in frame from the first base. According to the germline V gene, CDR1 reads SGHAT and CDR2 reads FQNNGV. A distance of 8 bases separates the germline ends of V and J, which lose 2 bases and 7 bases respectively. The sample taken for sequencing was blood. The sequence links TRBV11-2 to TRBJ2-2; no D gene is confidently identified. The sequence was collected from a human donor in good health. Here the CDR3 is given as CASSLQRGGELFF. The DNA sequence follows: TGTGCCAGCAGCTTACAACGAGGCGGGGAGCTGTTTTTT.